This T cell receptor beta chain was sequenced during a study of CD8 T cells in Susac syndrome. Study conclusions and caveats: The total CD8+ repertoires yielded 15 to 20 Susac-specific public clones and the CD8+ TEMRA repertoires yielded roughly 5.

The CDR3 is made up of 12 amino acids. Trimming cost V 1 base and J 1 base, with 2 bases left between them. Germline V CDR1 and CDR2: DFQATT, SNEGSKA (reference sequence). Roughly 0.45 to 1 ug RNA was reverse transcribed with random hexamers. The TCR beta CDR3 was amplified by immunoSEQ multiplex PCR across 54 Vbeta, 13 Jbeta. TCRdb called the immunoSEQ multiplex PCR reads again in MiXCR, with one record for every CDR3 protein. The profile shows around 53,000 distinct CDR3 sequences, 85% to 95% of them singletons. About this clonotype itself: No antigen is known for it.

This clonotype was sampled from a human donor with Susac syndrome. V usage is TRBV20-1 and J usage is TRBJ1-5, with no clear D. The sample was CD8+ T cells from PBMCs. CDR3 sequence reads: CSARGSNQPQHF. CDR3 nucleotides: TGCAGTGCTAGAGGGAGCAATCAGCCCCAGCATTTT.